This T cell receptor beta chain originates from a study of T cells in Graves' hyperthyroidism and ophthalmopathy. Study findings and constraints: In simple terms, a model built on 13 V-J features told ophthalmopathy apart from stable hyperthyroidism.

The study enrolled patients aged 18 to 65 with newly diagnosed hyperthyroidism of under 2 months' duration. This clonotype has ten or more counts. Its cognate antigen is unknown. RNA transcripts yielded amplified TCR beta CDR3 regions. The study used the HTBI primer set for a first-round RT-PCR of the TCR CDR3. TCRdb independently ran MiXCR on the multiplex PCR reads; one entry per CDR3 protein. The table has a few hundred thousand distinct CDR3 sequences, roughly 14% seen once. Trimming left V 7 bases short and J 4 bases short, with 16 bases between. This CDR3 region has 14 residues. The chain employs TRBV12-3 or TRBV12-4 and TRBJ1-1; D is undetermined. This receptor was taken from a woman aged 18-30 years with Graves' hyperthyroidism. The source material was blood. The CDR3 region is CASTPSGRSTEAFF. The CDR3 coding sequence is TGTGCCAGCACACCATCCGGGAGAAGCACTGAAGCTTTCTTT.